The entry below describes one T cell receptor (beta chain). Its antigen is as yet unknown. A 5'RACE reaction primed in the constant segment made cDNA libraries of TCR alpha and TCR beta, and these carried sample barcodes and UMIs. TCRdb passed the 5' RACE reads through MiXCR, listing each CDR3 protein once. The data hold approximately 100,000 distinct CDR3 sequences, with 12% observed a single time. V was clipped by 6 bases and J by 4 bases, with 15 bases between them. Germline assignment: CDR1 LNHDA and CDR2 SQIVND (reference sequence). The CDR3 consists of 14 residues. The record originates from a study of T-cell memory formation after mild COVID-19. General study findings and limits: There was a balanced CD4/CD8 profile in clones contracting day 15 to 85, and later expanders leaned CD4+. Mainly in CM and EM were contracting CD4+ clones; CD8+ were in EMRA. SARS-CoV-2 specificity was not confirmed for second-wave clones peaking on day 37.

The sequence came from an adult woman who had mild COVID-19 (a few samples of this study predate the infection). Cell type and time point are not known. V usage is TRBV19 and J usage is TRBJ2-5; D is perhaps TRBD1 or TRBD2 (5 bases each). Material: PBMCs or a T cell subset sorted from them (not recorded which). CDR3 sequence: CASSPRDDGETQYF. CDR3 nucleotide sequence: TGTGCCAGTAGCCCGAGGGACGACGGAGAGACCCAGTACTTC.